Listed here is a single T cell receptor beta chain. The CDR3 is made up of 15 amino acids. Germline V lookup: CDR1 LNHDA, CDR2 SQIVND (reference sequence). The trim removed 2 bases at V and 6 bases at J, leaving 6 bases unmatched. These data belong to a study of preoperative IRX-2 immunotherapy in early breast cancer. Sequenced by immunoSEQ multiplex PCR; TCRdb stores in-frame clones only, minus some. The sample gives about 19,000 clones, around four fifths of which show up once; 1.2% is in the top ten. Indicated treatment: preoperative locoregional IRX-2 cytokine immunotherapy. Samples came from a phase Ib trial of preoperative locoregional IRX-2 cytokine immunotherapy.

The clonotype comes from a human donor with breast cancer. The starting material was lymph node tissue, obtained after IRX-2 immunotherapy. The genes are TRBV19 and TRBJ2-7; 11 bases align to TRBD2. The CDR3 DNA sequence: TGTGCCAGTAGTATAACATCTAGCGGGGGGCTCGAGCAGTACTTC. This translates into CASSITSSGGLEQYF.